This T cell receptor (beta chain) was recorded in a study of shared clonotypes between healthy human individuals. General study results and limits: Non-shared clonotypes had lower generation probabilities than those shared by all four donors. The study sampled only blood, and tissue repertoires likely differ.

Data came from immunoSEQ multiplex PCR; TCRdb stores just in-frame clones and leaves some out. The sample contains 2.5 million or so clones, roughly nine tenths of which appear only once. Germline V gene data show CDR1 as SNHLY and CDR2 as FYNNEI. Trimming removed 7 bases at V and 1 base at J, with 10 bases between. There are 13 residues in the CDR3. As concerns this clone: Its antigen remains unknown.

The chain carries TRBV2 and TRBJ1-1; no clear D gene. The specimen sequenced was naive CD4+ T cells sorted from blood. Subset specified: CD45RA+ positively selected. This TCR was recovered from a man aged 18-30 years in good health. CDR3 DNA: TGTGCCAGCACCCCTACAAGGAACACTGAAGCTTTCTTT. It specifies CASTPTRNTEAFF.